This T cell receptor (beta chain) derives from a study of cytomegalovirus exposure and HLA in healthy donors. The PCR made use of 60 Vbeta and 13 Jbeta primers. Measured with immunoSEQ multiplex PCR; TCRdb has only the in-frame clones, and not every one. The sample carries about 200,000 clones, 80% to 90% recorded once. Looked up from germline, CDR1 is SEHNR and CDR2 is FQNEAQ (reference sequence). V was cut by 7 bases and J by 3 bases, with 15 bases left in between. This CDR3 is 14 amino acids long. This chain connects TRBV7-9 to TRBJ1-1, with D uncertain. Sample: PBMCs. The TCR comes from a man under 40 in good health and CMV-seronegative. The CDR3 bases are TGTGCCAGCACCCCCTGGGAGAGCGACACTGAAGCTTTCTTT. Translation gives CASTPWESDTEAFF.